This T cell receptor (beta chain) emerged from a study of T-cell reconstitution after alpha-beta-depleted transplantation in children. Preparation of the TCRbeta library used unique molecular identifiers. TCRdb itself ran the PCR reads through MiXCR, one entry per CDR3 protein. The table lists about 400,000 distinct CDR3 sequences, about an eighth of them singletons. The CDR3 contains 15 residues. CDR1 is PRHDT, CDR2 FYEKMQ, per germline (reference sequence). V shed 4 bases and J 8 bases; nucleotides not matched to a gene: 13. The sequence came from a human donor who donated a stem cell graft to a child with Fanconi anemia. The sequencing used PBMCs, collected from the stem cell graft. The chain employs TRBV13 and TRBJ1-2; TRBD1 agrees at 7 bases. CDR3 in amino acids: CASSSPTGRGRGYTF. As DNA, the CDR3 is TGTGCCAGCAGCTCCCCGACAGGGAGGGGCCGGGGCTACACCTTC.